The rows below give T cell receptor beta chains drawn from one sample of a study of blood T cell repertoires in COVID-19. Clones were read by immunoSEQ multiplex PCR, and TCRdb kept only the in-frame ones, dropping some. The sample yields 120,000 or so clones, around 83% seen once. Sequenced input: peripheral blood. The receptors derive from a woman between 45 and 65 years old with acute or convalescent COVID-19. CDR3s include the opening cysteine and the closing phenylalanine or tryptophan. A D gene is named only where the DNA matches it firmly. Size tells how often a clone was seen (once, few, many) or the class of an expanded clone, and some rows leave it out.

j_call | clone_size | v_call | d_call | cdr3_aa | cdr3_nt
TRBJ2-1 | - | TRBV6-4 | TRBD2 | CASSPLAGGKNEQFF | TGTGCCAGCAGTCCCCTAGCGGGGGGCAAGAATGAGCAGTTCTTC
TRBJ1-2 | - | TRBV9 | TRBD1 | CASSGDRAHLYGYTF | TGTGCCAGCAGCGGGGACAGGGCCCACCTCTATGGCTACACCTTC
TRBJ1-6 | few | TRBV21-1 | - | CASSKDPLELSYNSPLHF | TGTGCCAGCAGCAAAGACCCACTCGAACTCTCCTATAATTCACCCCTCCACTTT
TRBJ2-6 | - | TRBV7-3 | - | CASSASSGANVLTF | TGTGCCAGCAGCGCGTCGTCTGGGGCCAACGTCCTGACTTTC
TRBJ1-4 | - | TRBV19 | TRBD1 | CASSLGQGDEKLFF | TGTGCCAGTAGCCTCGGACAGGGAGACGAAAAACTGTTTTTT
TRBJ1-1 | few | TRBV19 | TRBD1 | CASSIWTGRDTEAFF | TGTGCCAGTAGTATTTGGACAGGACGGGATACTGAAGCTTTCTTT
TRBJ1-5 | - | TRBV24-1 | TRBD1 | CATSAMTGTEINQPQHF | TGTGCCACCAGTGCCATGACCGGGACAGAGATAAATCAGCCCCAGCATTTT
TRBJ2-1 | medium-sized | TRBV24-1 | TRBD2 | CATTPTHMRGGSYNEQFF | TGTGCCACCACCCCAACCCACATGCGGGGGGGCTCCTACAATGAGCAGTTCTTC
TRBJ1-2 | - | TRBV10-1 | TRBD1 | CASSPNGDRGHGYTF | TGCGCCAGCAGTCCGAATGGGGACAGGGGGCATGGCTACACCTTC
TRBJ2-1 | - | TRBV9 | TRBD2 | CASSLLAGGLNEQFF | TGTGCCAGCAGTCTACTAGCGGGGGGGCTGAATGAGCAGTTCTTC
TRBJ1-1 | - | TRBV10-3 | - | CAISESNMNTEAFF | TGTGCCATCAGTGAGTCGAACATGAACACTGAAGCTTTCTTT
TRBJ2-4 | - | TRBV5-1 | TRBD1 | CASSPQGTGGFSDIQYF | TGCGCCAGCAGCCCCCAAGGGACAGGGGGATTTTCGGACATTCAGTACTTC
TRBJ1-4 | - | TRBV4-1 | - | CASSQYDSFNEKLFF | TGCGCCAGCAGCCAATACGACAGCTTTAATGAAAAACTGTTTTTT
TRBJ2-5 | - | TRBV6-1 | - | CASSDLGVGTQYF | TGTGCCAGCAGTGATCTAGGGGTCGGGACCCAGTACTTC
TRBJ2-1 | - | TRBV5-1 | TRBD2 | CASSPGWTSGDEQFF | TGCGCCAGCAGCCCCGGCTGGACTAGCGGGGATGAGCAGTTCTTC
TRBJ2-7 | - | TRBV4-1 | - | CASSQENRAAEQYF | TGCGCCAGCAGCCAAGAAAACAGGGCGGCCGAGCAGTACTTC
TRBJ1-2 | few | TRBV28 | - | CASNLGQISGYTF | TGTGCCAGCAACCTTGGACAGATTAGTGGCTACACCTTC
TRBJ2-7 | medium-sized | TRBV15 | - | CATSRVPVDEQYF | TGTGCCACCAGCAGAGTTCCAGTGGACGAGCAGTACTTC
TRBJ1-2 | - | TRBV28 | TRBD1 | CASSLVAGQLGAAGGYTF | TGTGCCAGCAGTTTGGTAGCGGGACAGTTAGGGGCCGCGGGTGGCTACACCTTC
TRBJ2-7 | - | TRBV3-1/TRBV3-2 | TRBD2 | CASSSTGTSSEQYF | TGTGCCAGCAGCTCAACCGGGACTAGCAGCGAGCAGTACTTC
TRBJ1-5 | few | TRBV27 | - | CASSSGVPPQPQHF | TGTGCCAGTTCCAGCGGTGTCCCCCCCCAGCCCCAGCATTTT
TRBJ2-7 | few | TRBV12-2 | - | CASRLDHVGQGTSEQYF | -
TRBJ1-1 | - | TRBV19 | - | CASKTEELNTEAFF | TGTGCCAGCAAGACAGAAGAGTTGAACACTGAAGCTTTCTTT
TRBJ1-1 | - | TRBV7-9 | TRBD1 | CASSVGQGGTEAFF | TGTGCCAGCAGCGTGGGACAGGGCGGCACTGAAGCTTTCTTT